Here is one TCR beta chain with its context. The clone's antigen remains unknown. Per-nucleotide qualities are absent, and no much larger clonotype sits a single base away. TCRbeta CDR3 regions were amplified from genomic DNA by means of the immunoSEQ Assay, a bias-controlled multiplex PCR. On the study's bioinformatics: The number of nucleated cells in each sample was estimated from the amplification of reference gene primers within the assay. Sequence reads were collapsed and filtered to measure the absolute abundance of every unique TCRbeta CDR3 rearrangement. Productive Simpson clonality was computed per sample as the square root of Simpson's diversity index over productive rearrangements. Entries here come from immuneACCESS through TCRdb and include only in-frame sequences with V and J called. Some clones fail to appear in such tables; in the studies checked, an unresolved V gene covers under half of the shortfall, and the cause of the remainder is unknown. Clone size and the V and J calls come from that table; the DNA yielded D and trimming. This sample has approximately 150,000 clones in its table, and 80% to 90% of those were observed once. Of the sample, just under 0.95% is held by the ten largest clones.

Collaborating institutions collected whole blood in K2EDTA tubes following their own protocols. For TCRbeta analysis, collaborators shipped samples as frozen whole blood, isolated PBMCs, or DNA extracted from either of those sample types. Its CDR3 holds 11 amino acids, cysteine through phenylalanine. The sequence is cut down to CDR3 DNA, 33 bases in frame from base 1. The germline V gene (reference sequence) gives CDR1 as DFQATT and CDR2 as SNEGSKA. These data belong to a study of blood T cell repertoires in COVID-19 (dated by TCRdb to the early 2020s). Looking at the study overall: Samples from collaborators originated in the United States, Italy and Spain and spanned both the acute and convalescent phases of COVID-19. The material from the prospective study consisted of cDNA or gDNA derived from T cells, B-cell-depleted T cells, or PBMCs. Subjects who had been exposed to COVID-19, were actively infected with it, or had recovered from it provided the deeply sampled blood TCRbeta repertoires that made up the dataset. The repertoires were made available in a free public database intended to serve as a resource for research on the immune response to SARS-CoV-2. Samples were obtained from the ongoing ImmuneRACE study (first 160 participants) and from 1,254 subjects provided by 6 global collaborators. Nearly every sample came with metadata listing a de-identified subject ID, COVID-19 status, age in years and sex. Where HLA class I and class II types were available, the types were taken from metadata supplied by the sample provider, not from assay-based typing.

What the work shows at the level of the full study, not this receptor alone: The quantity of clinical and demographic metadata differed by source and by participant and was supplied without curation.

The V and J genes are TRBV20-1 and TRBJ1-2, and TRBD1 aligns with 10 junction nucleotides. Source material: peripheral blood. This TCR was sampled from a woman aged 45-60 years with acute or convalescent COVID-19. The DNA sequence is as follows: TGCAGCCCAAGGGACAGGGGAGGCTACACCTTC. It encodes CSPRDRGGYTF.